The source of this T cell receptor beta chain is a study of cytomegalovirus exposure and HLA in healthy donors. Study outcomes and limitations: Indistinguishable V segments such as TRBV6-2 and TRBV6-3 were excluded. With high specificity and sensitivity, the classifier reportedly diagnosed cytomegalovirus status. In vitro data verified three CMV-associated chains as specific for CMV antigens. Overall, roughly 150 TCR beta chains were annotated as cytomegalovirus-associated.

Both 60 Vbeta primers and 13 Jbeta primers went into the PCR. Clones were sequenced by immunoSEQ multiplex PCR, and TCRdb holds only the in-frame ones, with some missing. The profile covers about 70,000 clones, with about 70% appearing a single time and 9.5% to 12% taken by the ten largest. With respect to this clone: Its antigen is unknown.

V lost 1 base, J lost 2 bases, and 11 bases lay in between. The germline V gene has CDR1 MGHRA and CDR2 YSYEKL. This CDR3 region has 15 residues. The sequence derives from a woman in her 30s in good health and CMV-seronegative. The chain has TRBV4-1 and TRBJ1-2; maybe TRBD1 (5 bases). Sequencing was carried out using PBMCs. In DNA, the CDR3 is TGCGCCAGCAGCCAAGTCTACCAGGGAAACTATGGCTACACCTTC. Its translation: CASSQVYQGNYGYTF.